Following are 29 T cell receptor beta chains from one sample sequenced in a study of regulatory T cells in long-lasting Graves disease. The TCR beta library used iRepertoire HTBI primers with Arm-PCR amplification of CDR3. TCRdb re-analysed the multiplex PCR reads in MiXCR, keeping a single row per CDR3 protein. This sample has roughly 350,000 distinct CDR3 sequences, with about 16% found just once. Time point reported: newly diagnosed GD, antithyroid drugs for less than 3 months. Following extraction of RNA from PBMCs, that RNA was used to make the TCR library. The same sample was also studied in work on T cells in Graves' hyperthyroidism and ophthalmopathy.

The material sequenced was peripheral blood mononuclear cells (PBMCs), taken at new diagnosis, from a patient treated with antithyroid drugs. The source of these receptors is a woman between 18 and 29 years old with Graves disease.

This clonotype came up many times. CDR3 in DNA: TGTGCCAGCAGCCTAGCGGGCGAGTCCTACAATGAGCAGTTCTTC. Its protein is CASSLAGESYNEQFF. This chain links TRBV7-3 with TRBJ2-1, with 8 bases aligning to TRBD2. The CDR3 is 15 residues long. V lost 5 bases, J lost 1 base, and 4 bases stayed unmatched. The germline V gene has CDR1 SGHTA and CDR2 FQGTGA.

This clonotype came up many times. J is TRBJ2-5 and V is TRBV6-6; 11 bases map to TRBD1. Trimming at V came to 0 bases and at J to 1 base, leaving 1 base not matched to a gene. The length of the CDR3 is 16 residues. Germline loops: CDR1 MNHNY, CDR2 SVGAGI (reference sequence). This CDR3 reads CASSYSGTGGQETQYF. DNA for the CDR3: TGTGCCAGCAGTTACTCGGGGACAGGGGGCCAAGAGACCCAGTACTTC.

This clonotype was observed at least ten times. The V gene is TRBV6-2 or TRBV6-3, the J gene TRBJ1-1; the D gene is possibly TRBD1 (5 bases). Germline V gives CDR1 MNHEY, CDR2 SVGEGT. CDR3 length: 14 amino acids. Trimming stripped 6 bases from V and 1 base from J, with 12 bases between. Written as DNA, the CDR3 is TGTGCCAGCAGCATCCGGGGGGGGAACACTGAAGCTTTCTTT. Translating it yields CASSIRGGNTEAFF.

This clonotype appeared many times. This rearrangement joins TRBV6-1 to TRBJ2-2, with TRBD1 identical over 8 bases. After removal of 3 bases from V and 4 bases from J, the junction contained 4 bases not matched to a gene. Germline V gene data show CDR1 as MNHNS and CDR2 as SASEGT. This CDR3 has 15 amino acids. The CDR3 DNA is TGTGCCAGCAGTGAGGACAGGGTTACCACCGGGGAGCTGTTTTTT. Its translation is CASSEDRVTTGELFF.

This clonotype was detected a few times. The genes are TRBV4-1 and TRBJ2-7; no clear D gene. V was trimmed by 0 bases and J by 4 bases, leaving 13 bases between them. The V gene's germline CDR1 is MGHRA and CDR2 YSYEKL. There are 15 residues in the CDR3. DNA for the CDR3: TGCGCCAGCAGCCAAGAGCGGACGCCTCCGTACGAGCAGTACTTC. Translated, it gives CASSQERTPPYEQYF.

This clonotype was seen just once. Its ends do not fully match the called genes, so a read error is possible. The J gene is TRBJ2-5, the V gene TRBV30; D possibly matches TRBD1 or TRBD2 (5 bases each). The CDR3 has 12 amino acids. In germline, CDR1 is GTSNPN, CDR2 SVGIG (reference sequence). CDR3: CAWSPGKGTQCF. In nucleotides, the CDR3 is TGTGCCTGGAGTCCGGGGAAGGGGACCCAGTGCTTC.

In its sample, this clonotype was seen a few times. The chain links TRBV7-9 to TRBJ2-5, with 9 nucleotides matching TRBD1. V dropped 5 bases and J dropped 4; count of bases not matched to a gene: 8. Germline-derived CDR1 and CDR2 are SEHNR and FQNEAQ (reference sequence). The CDR3 runs 15 residues. Written as DNA, the CDR3 is TGTGCCAGCAGCACCTCGACAGGGGGGATAGAGACCCAGTACTTC. Translation: CASSTSTGGIETQYF.

This clonotype has a count of ten or more. The chain couples TRBV11-2 to TRBJ2-5, with TRBD2 matching over 10 bases. Germline V gene lookup returns CDR1 SGHAT and CDR2 FQNNGV. V dropped 4 bases and J dropped 2; count of bases not matched to a gene: 7. This CDR3 contains 16 residues. The CDR3 DNA follows: TGTGCCAGCAGCTCACCTTGGACTAGCGGACAAGAGACCCAGTACTTC. It encodes CASSSPWTSGQETQYF.

Many counts were recorded for this clonotype. This chain links TRBV7-3 with TRBJ2-3; 7 bases align to TRBD2. Germline loops: CDR1 SGHTA, CDR2 FQGTGA. The trim removed 2 bases at V and 4 bases at J, leaving 9 bases unmatched. The length of the CDR3 is 16 residues. The CDR3 nucleotides read TGTGCCAGCAGCTTAGGTTGGGGGGGGAGCGCAGATACGCAGTATTTT. This gives the protein CASSLGWGGSADTQYF.

The CDR3 DNA sequence: TGCAGTGGGGGTTCCTCGGTAAACAATGAGCAGTTCTTC. Its translation is CSGGSSVNNEQFF. The V gene is TRBV20-1, the J gene TRBJ2-1; D gene uncertain. Trimming removed 7 bases from V and 5 bases from J, with 15 bases in between. The CDR3 length is 13 residues. CDR1 and CDR2 (germline): DFQATT, SNEGSKA (reference sequence).

CDR3 sequence reads: CASSDSGRASETQYF. CDR3 DNA sequence: TGTGCCAGCAGCGACAGCGGGAGGGCCTCGGAGACCCAGTACTTC. The V gene is TRBV9, the J gene TRBJ2-5, with 10 bases aligning to TRBD2. Trimming cost V 3 bases and J 5 bases; bases outside gene matches: 7. This CDR3 is 15 amino acids long. Germline-derived CDR1 and CDR2 are SGDLS and YYNGEE. The whole variable domain, filled in from reference TRBV9 and TRBJ2-5, reads DSGVTQTPKHLITATGQRVTLRCSPRSGDLSVYWYQQSLDQGLQFLIQYYNGEERAKGNILERFSAQQFPDLHSELNLSSLELGDSALYFCASSDSGRASETQYFGPGTRLLVL.

This clonotype was seen ten or more times. The genes are TRBV5-1 and TRBJ1-1, with a possible D match to TRBD1 (5 bases). This CDR3 contains 15 residues. Germline CDR1 and CDR2: SGHRS and YFSETQ. Trimming shortened V by 5 bases and J by 1 base, and 15 bases separated the two germline ends. The CDR3 DNA is TGCGCCAGCAGTGCCCAACAGGTGTCGAACACTGAAGCTTTCTTT. Translating it yields CASSAQQVSNTEAFF.

The table lists this clonotype with many counts. V gene TRBV2 combines with J gene TRBJ1-1; TRBD1 aligns across 11 bases. Trimming took 7 bases from V and 5 from J; bases not matched to a gene: 3. From germline, CDR1 is SNHLY and CDR2 FYNNEI. The CDR3 runs to 13 residues. The chain's CDR3 is CASTGTGGTEAFF. The CDR3 DNA reads TGTGCCAGCACCGGGACAGGGGGGACTGAAGCTTTCTTT.

This clonotype was detected many times. This chain joins TRBV2 and TRBJ2-1; possibly TRBD2 for D (5 bases). With 3 bases removed from V and 14 bases from J, the gap between germline ends came to 8 bases. This CDR3 is 10 amino acids long. Germline V gene sequence: CDR1 SNHLY, CDR2 FYNNEI. In DNA form, the CDR3 reads TGTGCCAGCAGTGACTGGCGGGAGTTCTTC. Translated: CASSDWREFF. The variable domain in full, completed from reference TRBV2 and TRBJ2-1, reads EPEVTQTPSHQVTQMGQEVILRCVPISNHLYFYWYRQILGQKVEFLVSFYNNEISEKSEIFDDQFSVERPDGSNFTLKIRSTKLEDSAMYFCASSDWREFFGPGTRLTVL.

This clonotype was seen many times. This chain uses TRBV7-8 with TRBJ1-1, with TRBD1 matching over 9 bases. The CDR3 length is 13 residues. V gave up 8 bases and J gave up 1 base; unmatched junction bases: 2. Looked up from germline, CDR1 is SGHVS and CDR2 is FQNEAQ. Here the CDR3 reads CASGTGSNTEAFF. The CDR3, as DNA: TGTGCCAGCGGGACAGGGTCGAACACTGAAGCTTTCTTT.

The chain carries TRBV14 and TRBJ2-3; 7 positions match TRBD2. Trimming removed 5 bases from V and 7 bases from J; junction bases left unmatched: 15. This CDR3 has 16 amino acids. Germline V gives CDR1 SGHDN, CDR2 FVKESK. The CDR3 here is CASSSTIGREVYTQYF. CDR3 DNA: TGTGCCAGCAGCTCAACCATCGGACGGGAGGTGTATACGCAGTATTTT.

This clonotype was seen ten or more times. V and J are TRBV6-1 and TRBJ2-7, with 7 bases fitting TRBD2. Trimming cost V 2 bases and J 5 bases; bases outside gene matches: 9. Germline assignment: CDR1 MNHNS and CDR2 SASEGT. The CDR3 extends over 15 amino acids. The CDR3 bases are TGTGCCAGCAGTGAATATATCGGGAGGTCAAACGAGCAGTACTTC. Translating it yields CASSEYIGRSNEQYF.

This chain's CDR3 is CASSLVAGSHQPQHF. As DNA, the CDR3 is TGTGCCAGCAGCTTAGTGGCAGGGTCCCATCAGCCCCAGCATTTT. The V gene is TRBV7-6, the J gene TRBJ1-5; possible D gene TRBD1, 5 bases. The germline V gene has CDR1 SGHVS and CDR2 FNYEAQ. Trimming left V 1 base short and J 5 bases short, with 12 bases between. The CDR3 totals 15 residues.

This chain's CDR3 is CASSLGVRTSGNTIYF. CDR3 DNA: TGTGCCAGCAGCCTAGGAGTCCGAACCTCTGGAAACACCATATATTTT. V is TRBV3-1 and J is TRBJ1-3; D uncertain. V gave up 4 bases and J gave up 0 bases, with 13 bases separating them. The CDR3 is 16 residues long. The germline gives CDR1 LGHDT, CDR2 YNNKEL (reference sequence).

This clonotype was observed many times. The rearrangement links TRBV11-2 to TRBJ2-1; D remains unclear. V dropped 4 bases and J dropped 5 bases, with 12 bases sitting between them. This CDR3 comprises 14 residues. Germline values: CDR1 SGHAT, CDR2 FQNNGV. The CDR3 protein is CASSWTDDNNEQFF. The DNA of the CDR3 is TGTGCCAGCAGCTGGACGGATGACAACAATGAGCAGTTCTTC.

About this clonotype: A much larger clone differs by one base, so this may be a read error. The chain joins TRBV11-3 to TRBJ1-1; D unclear. This CDR3 contains 13 residues. Germline V gene sequence: CDR1 SGHNT, CDR2 YENEEA. Trimming shortened V by 0 bases and J by 12 bases, and 14 bases separated the two germline ends. This chain's CDR3 is CASSLEISGATFF. CDR3 DNA: TGTGCCAGCAGCTTAGAGATTAGTGGTGCGACTTTCTTT. The whole variable domain, filled in from reference TRBV11-3 and TRBJ1-1, reads EAGVVQSPRYKIIEKKQPVAFWCNPISGHNTLYWYLQNLGQGPELLIRYENEEAVDDSQLPKDRFSAERLKGVDSTLKIQPAELGDSAVYLCASSLEISGATFFGQGTRLTVV.

A remark on this clonotype: A much larger clonotype is one base distant, so this may be a read error. The chain couples TRBV15 to TRBJ2-5; no reliable D call. The CDR3 is 15 residues long. Germline V gene data show CDR1 as LNHNV and CDR2 as YYDKDF (reference sequence). The CDR3 bases are TGTGCCACCAGCAGGGTCGGCTCGCCCGAGGAGACCCAGTGCTTC. Amino acids: CATSRVGSPEETQCF.

Worth noting for this clonotype: Mismatch with germline at one junction end may stem from a read error. V gene TRBV29-1 combines with J gene TRBJ2-3; weak D call: TRBD2 (5 bases). CDR1 is SQVTM, CDR2 ANQGSEA, per germline. CDR3 length: 14 amino acids. CDR3 bases: TGCGGCGTTGCTATAGGAGGTAGCCCAGATACGCAGTATTTT. Protein: CGVAIGGSPDTQYF.

This clonotype was observed at least ten times. The chain employs TRBV5-1 and TRBJ2-3, with TRBD2 matching over 8 bases. Germline assignment: CDR1 SGHRS and CDR2 YFSETQ. V shed 4 bases and J 1 base; nucleotides not matched to a gene: 8. The CDR3 has 16 amino acids. This chain's CDR3 is CASSARLARRTDTQYF. As DNA, the CDR3 is TGCGCCAGCAGCGCCCGACTAGCGAGACGCACAGATACGCAGTATTTT.

In this sample, this clonotype turned up many times. At one end, the junction sequence differs from germline, possibly due to a read error. This chain connects TRBV28 to TRBJ2-7, with 9 bases aligning to TRBD1. The CDR3 spans 13 residues. The germline CDR1 and CDR2 sequences are MDHEN and SYDVKM. The CDR3 DNA sequence: TGTGCCAGCAGGTTATGGACAGGGGACGAGCAGTACTTC. Amino acids: CASRLWTGDEQYF.

About this clonotype: This may be a read error: a much more frequent sequence differs by one nucleotide. The rearrangement joins TRBV6-1 to TRBJ1-5; perhaps TRBD1 as D (5 bases). The CDR3 totals 14 residues. The germline V gene encodes CDR1 MNHNS and CDR2 SASEGT. CDR3 sequence: CASRDISSNQPQQF. The DNA for the CDR3 is TGTGCCAGCAGGGACATCTCTAGCAATCAGCCCCAGCAGTTT.

This clonotype has more than one count but fewer than ten. V is TRBV28 and J is TRBJ1-2; D is undetermined. This CDR3 region has 13 residues. V dropped 6 bases and J dropped 1 base, with 9 bases sitting between them. The germline CDR1 and CDR2 sequences are MDHEN and SYDVKM. The CDR3 DNA reads TGTGCCAGCAGCCTCAGAGATAACTATGGCTACACCTTC. This gives the protein CASSLRDNYGYTF.

This clonotype was observed a few times. The chain couples TRBV6-1 to TRBJ2-7; no reliable D call. V was cut by 2 bases and J by 6 bases, with 11 bases left in between. This CDR3 comprises 13 residues. Germline-derived CDR1 and CDR2 are MNHNS and SASEGT. The CDR3 DNA reads TGTGCCAGCAGTGAACTCGGGCGCGGCGAGCAGTACTTC. This codes for CASSELGRGEQYF.

This chain connects TRBV9 to TRBJ1-4; D perhaps matches TRBD1 (6 bases). V lost 2 bases, J lost 4 bases, and 9 bases lay in between. The CDR3 runs 14 residues. Germline assignment: CDR1 SGDLS and CDR2 YYNGEE. The CDR3 region has the DNA TGTGCCAGCAGCGTGACAGGTGTTAATGAAAAACTGTTTTTT. Protein: CASSVTGVNEKLFF.